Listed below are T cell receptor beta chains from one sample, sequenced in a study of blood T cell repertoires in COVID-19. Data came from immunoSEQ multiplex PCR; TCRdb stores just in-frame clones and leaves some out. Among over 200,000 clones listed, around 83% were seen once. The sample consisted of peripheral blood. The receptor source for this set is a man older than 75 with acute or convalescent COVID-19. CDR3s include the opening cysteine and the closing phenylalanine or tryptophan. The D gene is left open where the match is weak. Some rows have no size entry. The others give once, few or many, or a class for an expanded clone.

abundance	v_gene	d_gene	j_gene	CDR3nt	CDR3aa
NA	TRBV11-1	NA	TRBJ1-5	TGTGCCAGCAGCCCCTCCGGGGTCTTGAATCAGCCCCAGCATTTT	CASSPSGVLNQPQHF
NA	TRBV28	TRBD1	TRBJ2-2	TGTGCCAGCAGTATCGACAGGGTGGCCGGGGAGCTGTTTTTT	CASSIDRVAGELFF
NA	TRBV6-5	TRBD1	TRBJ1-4	TGTGCCAGCAGTTCGTCGACAGGGGGTGAAAAACTGTTTTTT	CASSSSTGGEKLFF
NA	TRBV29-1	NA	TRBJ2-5	TGCAGCCTGGGACTCGGTGGGGGGACCCAGTACTTC	CSLGLGGGTQYF
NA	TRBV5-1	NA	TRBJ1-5	TGCGCCAGCAGCTTGGATGGCCAGGGGCGGCCCCAGCATTTT	CASSLDGQGRPQHF
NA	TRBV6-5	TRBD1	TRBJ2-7	TGTGCCAGCAGGGCTTTCCGGGACAGATCCTACGAGCAGTACTTC	CASRAFRDRSYEQYF
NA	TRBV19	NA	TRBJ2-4	TGTGCCAGTAGTATAGATGGGCAGGGGACCAAATGGGACATTCAGTACTTC	CASSIDGQGTKWDIQYF
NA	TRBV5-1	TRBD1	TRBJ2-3	TGCGCCAGCAGCTTAGGGACAGGGGGCAATACGCAGTATTTT	CASSLGTGGNTQYF
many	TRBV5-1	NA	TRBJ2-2	TGCGCCAGCAGCCTGACGCAGGCCGGGGTCGACACCGGGGAGCTGTTTTTT	CASSLTQAGVDTGELFF
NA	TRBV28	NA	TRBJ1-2	TGTGCCAGCAGTTTGAGGGGAGGCTGGGGCTATGGCTACACCTTC	CASSLRGGWGYGYTF
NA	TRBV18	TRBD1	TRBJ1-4	TGTGCCAGCTCACCACAGGGGGCTGAAATTGAAAAACTGTTTTTT	CASSPQGAEIEKLFF